What follows are 23 T cell receptor beta chains derived from one specimen sequenced in a study of glioma-infiltrating T cells after dendritic cell vaccination. Method: immunoSEQ multiplex PCR; TCRdb's copy keeps in-frame clones and lacks some. The sample consists of 80,000 to 95,000 clones, about 83% of them appearing once. This sample comprised blood, obtained before dendritic cell vaccination. All receptors come from a human donor with glioblastoma.

The chain combines TRBV7-2 with TRBJ2-5; 7 bases are a match to TRBD1. Germline CDR1 and CDR2: SGHTA and FQGNSA. The CDR3 is made up of 14 amino acids. V gave up 2 bases and J gave up 4 bases; unmatched junction bases: 4. CDR3: CASSLSDRVETQYF. Here the CDR3 DNA reads TGTGCCAGCAGCTTATCTGACAGGGTAGAGACCCAGTACTTC.

V and J are TRBV5-6 and TRBJ2-7; no clear D. V was trimmed by 0 bases and J by 0 bases, leaving 4 bases between them. CDR1 is SGHDT and CDR2 is YYEEEE in the germline V gene. The CDR3 is 13 residues long. The CDR3 sequence: CASSLVYSYEQYF. The CDR3 DNA sequence: TGTGCCAGCAGCTTGGTATACTCCTACGAGCAGTACTTC.

The table lists this clone with a count of one. The chain employs TRBV27 and TRBJ1-4; the match to TRBD1 covers 10 bases. The germline gives CDR1 MNHEY, CDR2 SMNVEV (reference sequence). V lost 2 bases, J lost 5 bases, and 2 bases stayed unmatched. The CDR3 is 15 residues long. The CDR3 protein is CASSLAGQGNEKLFF. CDR3 DNA: TGTGCCAGCAGTTTAGCGGGACAGGGGAATGAAAAACTGTTTTTT.

The genes are TRBV7-3 and TRBJ1-5; TRBD1 is a possible D gene (6 bases). Germline V gives CDR1 SGHTA, CDR2 FQGTGA. V was clipped by 8 bases and J by 2 bases, with 13 bases between them. The CDR3 has 14 amino acids. The CDR3 region is CASASGAGNQPQHF. CDR3 nucleotide sequence: TGTGCCAGCGCCTCAGGGGCAGGCAATCAGCCCCAGCATTTT.

The genes are TRBV11-2 and TRBJ2-2; no firm D call. There are 13 residues in the CDR3. Germline V gene data show CDR1 as SGHAT and CDR2 as FQNNGV. V lost 5 bases, J lost 3 bases, and 7 bases lay in between. This CDR3 is CASSPRYTGELFF. The CDR3 DNA reads as TGTGCCAGCAGCCCTCGTTACACCGGGGAGCTGTTTTTT.

The chain employs TRBV2 and TRBJ1-2, with TRBD1 matching 8 bases. The germline gives CDR1 SNHLY, CDR2 FYNNEI. The CDR3 consists of 13 residues. J was trimmed by 7 bases and V by 4 bases; bases with no gene match: 5. The CDR3 region is CASSVDRASGYTF. For the CDR3, the DNA is TGTGCCAGCAGTGTGGACAGGGCGTCTGGCTACACCTTC.

V is TRBV7-6 and J is TRBJ1-1, with a possible D match to TRBD1 (5 bases). The ends were cut back, 5 bases at V and 1 base at J, with 11 bases in the middle. This CDR3 is built from 14 residues. Germline V lookup: CDR1 SGHVS, CDR2 FNYEAQ. CDR3 sequence (DNA): TGTGCCAGCAGCACGGGGGAGGGGAACACTGAAGCTTTCTTT. Its protein product is CASSTGEGNTEAFF. The entire variable domain, with the rest obtained from reference TRBV7-6 and TRBJ1-1, is as follows: GAGVSQSPRYKVTKRGQDVALRCDPISGHVSLYWYRQALGQGPEFLTYFNYEAQQDKSGLPNDRFSAERPEGSISTLTIQRTEQRDSAMYRCASSTGEGNTEAFFGQGTRLTVV.

This chain joins TRBV7-6 and TRBJ2-7; 7 bases fit TRBD2. CDR1 is SGHVS, CDR2 FNYEAQ, per germline. V shed 8 bases, J shed 3 bases, and the junction held 7 bases outside the gene matches. This CDR3 spans 13 amino acids. The CDR3 bases are TGTGCCAGCGCGGCGGGGAGGGACTACGAGCAGTACTTC. Amino acid sequence: CASAAGRDYEQYF.

V gene TRBV5-6 combines with J gene TRBJ2-1, with 7 bases fitting TRBD2. Trimming took 2 bases from V and 3 from J; bases not matched to a gene: 5. Germline loops: CDR1 SGHDT, CDR2 YYEEEE. CDR3 size: 15 residues. The CDR3 DNA sequence: TGTGCCAGCAGCTTAGTCAGGACTAGCTACAATGAGCAGTTCTTC. Its translation: CASSLVRTSYNEQFF.

This chain uses TRBV30 with TRBJ1-4, with D possibly matching TRBD1 (5 bases). Germline loops: CDR1 GTSNPN, CDR2 SVGIG (reference sequence). With 2 bases removed from V and 8 bases from J, the gap between germline ends came to 21 bases. This CDR3 comprises 16 residues. The CDR3 sequence: CAWSPPAAGLQEKLFF. CDR3 in DNA: TGTGCCTGGAGTCCCCCCGCGGCGGGGCTACAGGAAAAACTGTTTTTT.

This chain joins TRBV2 and TRBJ1-2; D call uncertain. Germline V CDR1 and CDR2: SNHLY, FYNNEI. This CDR3 region has 13 residues. Between the trimmed V and J ends, which lost 4 bases and 4 bases, there was a span of 10 bases. CDR3 amino acids: CASSGEDAYGYTF. The CDR3 bases are TGTGCCAGCAGTGGGGAGGACGCCTATGGCTACACCTTC.

Regarding this clone: Germline and junction disagree at one end, which may indicate a read error. V usage is TRBV7-2 and J usage is TRBJ2-1; 13 positions match TRBD2. There are 17 residues in the CDR3. Germline-derived CDR1 and CDR2 are SGHTA and FQGNSA. The CDR3 reads CAGSYRTSGRGNNEQFF. For the CDR3, the DNA is TGTGCCGGCAGCTACCGGACTAGCGGGAGAGGGAACAATGAGCAGTTCTTC.

The gene calls are TRBV4-1 and TRBJ1-2; D is perhaps TRBD1 (6 bases). This CDR3 contains 14 residues. Trimming removed 3 bases from V and 4 bases from J, with 12 bases in between. Looked up from germline, CDR1 is MGHRA and CDR2 is YSYEKL. CDR3 sequence reads: CASSQNRDGYGYTF. The CDR3 DNA reads TGCGCCAGCAGCCAGAACAGGGATGGCTATGGCTACACCTTC.

The genes are TRBV11-3 and TRBJ1-1, with D tentatively TRBD1 (6 bases). The germline V gene has CDR1 SGHNT and CDR2 YENEEA. The CDR3 loop spans 14 amino acids. V dropped 5 bases and J dropped 4 bases, with 14 bases sitting between them. CDR3 amino acids: CASSPDRYATEAFF. CDR3 nucleotide sequence: TGTGCCAGCAGCCCAGACAGGTACGCCACTGAAGCTTTCTTT.

J is TRBJ2-7 and V is TRBV2; possibly TRBD1 for D (5 bases). The CDR3 totals 13 residues. Germline V gene sequence: CDR1 SNHLY, CDR2 FYNNEI. V lost 7 bases, J lost 3 bases, and 13 bases lay in between. CDR3 region: CASNPSTDYEQYF. The CDR3 nucleotides are TGTGCCAGCAATCCGTCGACAGACTACGAGCAGTACTTC.

The rearrangement links TRBV7-2 to TRBJ1-1; D not certain. This CDR3 is 14 amino acids long. CDR1 is SGHTA and CDR2 is FQGNSA in the germline V gene. The V and J ends lost 5 bases and 5 bases respectively, with 15 bases between them. CDR3 sequence: CASSPPGRRTEAFF. Written as DNA, the CDR3 is TGTGCCAGCAGCCCCCCGGGTAGGCGGACTGAAGCTTTCTTT.

This clone showed up just once. This chain uses TRBV5-1 with TRBJ2-5; 14 bases match TRBD2. The ends lost 8 bases at V and 5 bases at J; junction bases unmatched: 5. The CDR3 is 14 amino acids. Germline-derived CDR1 and CDR2 are SGHRS and YFSETQ. CDR3 sequence (DNA): TGCGCCAGTAGGGGACTAGCGGGGGAGGAGACCCAGTACTTC. It specifies CASRGLAGEETQYF. Combining the CDR3 with reference TRBV5-1 and TRBJ2-5 gives the whole variable domain KAGVTQTPRYLIKTRGQQVTLSCSPISGHRSVSWYQQTPGQGLQFLFEYFSETQRNKGNFPGRFSGRQFSNSRSEMNVSTLELGDSALYLCASRGLAGEETQYFGPGTRLLVL.

The chain employs TRBV5-1 and TRBJ2-3, with D tentatively TRBD1 (6 bases). Trimming pared 3 bases from V and 2 bases from J, leaving 13 bases between. Germline CDR1 SGHRS, CDR2 YFSETQ. There are 15 residues in the CDR3. For the CDR3, the DNA is TGCGCCAGCAGCTCACAGGGCACGGTCACAGATACGCAGTATTTT. As protein: CASSSQGTVTDTQYF.

The rearrangement uses TRBV4-2 and TRBJ2-1, with 13 bases identical to TRBD2. Germline CDR1 reads LGHNA; CDR2 reads YNFKEQ. V shed 1 base and J 9 bases; nucleotides not matched to a gene: 6. This CDR3 region has 16 residues. The DNA for the CDR3 is TGTGCCAGCAGCCAAGTGGCACTAGCGGGGGGGGGTGAGCAGTTCTTC. Protein product: CASSQVALAGGGEQFF.

The chain couples TRBV7-8 to TRBJ2-7; 9 bases line up with TRBD1. CDR3 length: 15 residues. Germline assignment: CDR1 SGHVS and CDR2 FQNEAQ. V lost 3 bases to trimming and J lost 4 bases; unmatched junction nucleotides: 7. The CDR3 here is CASSLASTGGYEQYF. In DNA, the CDR3 is TGTGCCAGCAGCTTGGCTTCGACAGGGGGATACGAGCAGTACTTC.

The CDR3 reads CASSLVSGTSYEQYF. In DNA form, the CDR3 reads TGTGCCAGCAGCTTAGTTAGCGGGACCTCCTACGAGCAGTACTTC. V gene TRBV11-3 combines with J gene TRBJ2-7; 8 bases fit TRBD2. The germline gives CDR1 SGHNT, CDR2 YENEEA. The trim removed 1 base at V and 0 bases at J, leaving 2 bases unmatched. There are 15 residues in the CDR3.

The chain carries TRBV25-1 and TRBJ2-5, with 12 bases identical to TRBD2. The germline V gene encodes CDR1 MGHDK and CDR2 SYGVNS. The CDR3 consists of 17 residues. The J segment lost 5 bases and the V segment lost 3 bases, leaving 10 bases of the junction unmatched. The CDR3 region has the DNA TGTGCCAGCAGTGATCTAGCGGGAGGGGTTTCCGGGGAGACCCAGTACTTC. Translation: CASSDLAGGVSGETQYF.

The V call is TRBV11-2, the J call TRBJ1-2; D perhaps matches TRBD1 (5 bases). Trimming left V 1 base short and J 8 bases short, with 11 bases between. The CDR3 is 13 residues long. Germline CDR1 is SGHAT and CDR2 is FQNNGV. CDR3 amino acids: CASSLAGVGGYTF. The DNA for the CDR3 is TGTGCCAGCAGCTTAGCGGGGGTGGGAGGCTACACCTTC. Complete variable domain (other parts from reference TRBV11-2 and TRBJ1-2): EAGVAQSPRYKIIEKRQSVAFWCNPISGHATLYWYQQILGQGPKLLIQFQNNGVVDDSQLPKDRFSAERLKGVDSTLKIQPAKLEDSAVYLCASSLAGVGGYTFGSGTRLTVV.